This entry lists 20 T cell receptor beta chains sequenced from one sample in a study of T cell responses to AZD1222 COVID-19 vaccine. Libraries were prepared by immunoSEQ multiplex PCR; TCRdb keeps only in-frame clonotypes and omits some of them. The data contain 150,000 to 160,000 clones, 88% of them singletons. The sequences come from peripheral blood, collected after recovery from COVID-19. These receptors were collected from an adult who had recovered from COVID-19.

This clone has just one count. The rearrangement links TRBV29-1 to TRBJ2-7, with 7 bases matching TRBD1. Trimming at V came to 4 bases and at J to 7 bases, leaving 10 bases not matched to a gene. The germline gives CDR1 SQVTM, CDR2 ANQGSEA. The CDR3 covers 13 residues. In DNA, the CDR3 is TGCAGCGTTGGGACAGGAGTGGTGGGGGAGCAGTACTTC. This encodes CSVGTGVVGEQYF.

V gene TRBV6-6 combines with J gene TRBJ1-2; D is undetermined. This CDR3 has 14 amino acids. V dropped 0 bases and J dropped 2 bases, with 7 bases sitting between them. Germline V gene sequence: CDR1 MNHNY, CDR2 SVGAGI (reference sequence). In DNA form, the CDR3 reads TGTGCCAGCAGTTACTCGAAGGGAAACTATGGCTACACCTTC. This encodes CASSYSKGNYGYTF.

For this clone: This may be a read error, as it is one base from a much larger clone. The chain uses TRBV5-5 and TRBJ1-1, with 9 bases that match TRBD1. Trimming cost V 3 bases and J 1 base; bases outside gene matches: 1. The CDR3 has 14 amino acids. CDR1 is SGHKS, CDR2 YYEKEE, per germline (reference sequence). CDR3 loop: CASSWGQGNTEAFF. The CDR3, as DNA: TGTGCCAGCAGCTGGGGACAGGGGAACACTGAAGCTTTCTTT.

This chain connects TRBV10-3 to TRBJ2-7, with 8 bases identical to TRBD2. This CDR3 region has 15 residues. Germline CDR1 is ENHRY and CDR2 is SYGVKD. V trimming: 0 bases; J trimming: 6 bases; junction bases outside the gene matches: 7. CDR3 in DNA: TGTGCCATCAGTGAGTCTTTAGCGGGATCTCCCGAGCAGTACTTC. Residues: CAISESLAGSPEQYF.

This chain connects TRBV11-2 to TRBJ1-6; no definite D call. The germline CDR1 and CDR2 sequences are SGHAT and FQNNGV. V was cut by 3 bases and J by 0 bases, with 6 bases left in between. This CDR3 has 15 residues. The CDR3 loop is CASSLTSSYNSPLHF. The CDR3 DNA sequence: TGTGCCAGCAGCTTGACGAGCTCCTATAATTCACCCCTCCACTTT. The whole variable domain, remainder taken from reference TRBV11-2 and TRBJ1-6, is EAGVAQSPRYKIIEKRQSVAFWCNPISGHATLYWYQQILGQGPKLLIQFQNNGVVDDSQLPKDRFSAERLKGVDSTLKIQPAKLEDSAVYLCASSLTSSYNSPLHFGNGTRLTVT.

The CDR3 nucleotides are TGTGCCAGCAGACTCACTAAGACAGGGAACACTGAAGCTTTCTTT. It encodes CASRLTKTGNTEAFF. The V gene is TRBV5-4, the J gene TRBJ1-1; perhaps TRBD1 as D (6 bases). V lost 5 bases to trimming and J lost 1 base, with 15 bases between them. The CDR3 is 15 residues long. Germline V gene lookup returns CDR1 SGHNT and CDR2 YYREEE (reference sequence). The whole variable domain, remainder taken from reference TRBV5-4 and TRBJ1-1, is ETGVTQSPTHLIKTRGQQVTLRCSSQSGHNTVSWYQQALGQGPQFIFQYYREEENGRGNFPPRFSGLQFPNYSSELNVNALELDDSALYLCASRLTKTGNTEAFFGQGTRLTVV.

The chain links TRBV24-1 to TRBJ2-1, with 7 nucleotides matching TRBD1. Losses at the gene ends were 1 base for V and 6 bases for J; bases not matched to a gene: 5. This CDR3 comprises 15 residues. Germline V lookup: CDR1 KGHDR, CDR2 SFDVKD. CDR3 in DNA: TGTGCCACCAGTGATTTAGGGGACAGTACCAATGAGCAGTTCTTC. It encodes CATSDLGDSTNEQFF.

The chain recombines TRBV7-9 with TRBJ1-3; D uncertain. The ends were cut back, 4 bases at V and 4 bases at J, with 8 bases in the middle. Germline V gene lookup returns CDR1 SEHNR and CDR2 FQNEAQ (reference sequence). This CDR3 is built from 13 residues. CDR3 protein: CASSSDPGNTIYF. DNA for the CDR3: TGTGCCAGCAGCTCCGACCCAGGAAACACCATATATTTT.

This clone was seen once. The chain links TRBV12-5 to TRBJ1-1; D possibly corresponds to TRBD1 (5 bases). Between the trimmed V and J ends, which lost 5 bases and 7 bases, there was a span of 14 bases. Germline CDR1 LGHNT, CDR2 FRNRAP. The CDR3 totals 13 residues. CDR3 nucleotides: TGTGCTAGTGGTAAATCCGGGACCAGTGAAGCTTTCTTT. Its protein is CASGKSGTSEAFF.

The chain has TRBV12-3 or TRBV12-4 and TRBJ2-2; D unclear. CDR3 size: 13 residues. V was cut by 5 bases and J by 5 bases, with 9 bases left in between. The CDR3 sequence is CASSLAKTGELFF. CDR3 in DNA: TGTGCCAGCAGTCTGGCAAAGACCGGGGAGCTGTTTTTT.

The chain carries TRBV19 and TRBJ2-7, with D hard to call. V gave up 7 bases and J gave up 3 bases, with 19 bases separating them. CDR3 length: 15 amino acids. From germline, CDR1 is LNHDA and CDR2 SQIVND (reference sequence). CDR3 DNA: TGTGCCAGTACCCCACGAAGAAGGACGCTCTACGAGCAGTACTTC. Its translation is CASTPRRRTLYEQYF.

The chain carries TRBV11-1 and TRBJ2-7; the match to TRBD1 covers 7 bases. The V and J ends lost 5 bases and 6 bases, in that order; junction bases with no gene match: 7. This CDR3 is built from 13 residues. From germline, CDR1 is SGHAT and CDR2 FQDESV (reference sequence). CDR3 DNA: TGTGCCAGCAGCCGGACAGGATATAGCGAGCAGTACTTC. Its protein is CASSRTGYSEQYF. Together with reference TRBV11-1 and TRBJ2-7, the CDR3 gives the full variable domain: EAEVAQSPRYKITEKSQAVAFWCDPISGHATLYWYRQILGQGPELLVQFQDESVVDDSQLPKDRFSAERLKGVDSTLKIQPAELGDSAMYLCASSRTGYSEQYFGPGTRLTVT.

The chain couples TRBV7-6 to TRBJ2-3; 9 nucleotides agree with TRBD1. The CDR3 contains 15 residues. The germline V gene encodes CDR1 SGHVS and CDR2 FNYEAQ. V shed 5 bases and J 8 bases; nucleotides not matched to a gene: 11. CDR3 nucleotide sequence: TGTGCCAGCAGCCCAGGGACAGGGAGGGCGACTACGCAGTATTTT. This translates into CASSPGTGRATTQYF. The full variable domain, its missing parts supplied by reference TRBV7-6 and TRBJ2-3, is GAGVSQSPRYKVTKRGQDVALRCDPISGHVSLYWYRQALGQGPEFLTYFNYEAQQDKSGLPNDRFSAERPEGSISTLTIQRTEQRDSAMYRCASSPGTGRATTQYFGPGTRLTVL.

The chain carries TRBV5-1 and TRBJ2-7; TRBD2 might be the D (6 bases). The V end was cut by 6 bases, the J end by 5 bases, with 18 bases between. The CDR3 is 14 amino acids. Germline loops: CDR1 SGHRS, CDR2 YFSETQ. This chain's CDR3 is CASTPGGGRDEQYF. The CDR3 DNA reads TGCGCCAGCACGCCCGGGGGTGGACGGGACGAGCAGTACTTC.

The chain recombines TRBV18 with TRBJ1-1; D unclear. Germline lookup yields CDR1 KGHSH and CDR2 LQKENI. The CDR3 is 13 residues long. Trimming removed 3 bases at V and 1 base at J, with 6 bases between. Here the CDR3 reads CASSPQRNTEAFF. In DNA form, the CDR3 reads TGTGCCAGCTCACCGCAGCGGAACACTGAAGCTTTCTTT.

The gene calls are TRBV24-1 and TRBJ2-1, with D perhaps TRBD1 (6 bases). The CDR3 contains 16 residues. Germline V gives CDR1 KGHDR, CDR2 SFDVKD. Trimming shortened V by 5 bases and J by 6 bases, and 19 bases separated the two germline ends. The CDR3 DNA reads TGTGCCACCAGTGCCTTGGACAGCAGGGTTGGCAATGAGCAGTTCTTC. Translating it yields CATSALDSRVGNEQFF.

The J gene is TRBJ1-3, the V gene TRBV20-1; the D is unclear. The CDR3 totals 14 residues. V lost 4 bases and J lost 0, with 10 bases in between. CDR1 DFQATT and CDR2 SNEGSKA come from the germline V gene (reference sequence). CDR3 sequence (DNA): TGCAGTGCTACTGACGGAAGCTCTGGAAACACCATATATTTT. Amino acid sequence: CSATDGSSGNTIYF.

The genes are TRBV6-5 and TRBJ1-2; D unresolved. The CDR3 extends over 15 amino acids. V shed 5 bases and J shed 0 bases, with 13 bases lying between them. CDR1 and CDR2 (germline): MNHEY, SVGAGI. CDR3 nucleotide sequence: TGTGCCAGCAGTCCCCAACAGCCGTCTAACTATGGCTACACCTTC. Translating it yields CASSPQQPSNYGYTF.

CDR3 protein: CASTLSWDRYQPQHF. CDR3 bases: TGTGCCAGCACCCTATCCTGGGACAGGTATCAGCCCCAGCATTTT. The chain recombines TRBV6-5 with TRBJ1-5; 8 positions agree with TRBD1. CDR1 is MNHEY and CDR2 is SVGAGI in the germline V gene. V was pared by 7 bases and J by 5 bases, with 10 bases of the junction left unmatched. The CDR3 spans 15 residues.

This chain connects TRBV18 to TRBJ2-3, with D unclear. Germline V gene data show CDR1 as KGHSH and CDR2 as LQKENI. With 6 bases removed from V and 2 bases from J, the gap between germline ends came to 15 bases. The CDR3 sequence is 15 residues long. The CDR3 nucleotides are TGTGCCAGCTCTCTAATAGGGTTGAACACAGATACGCAGTATTTT. Protein product: CASSLIGLNTDTQYF.